This TCR beta chain derives from a study of radiotherapy plus CTLA-4 blockade in lung cancer. Study-wide points: Following radiotherapy plus ipilimumab, tumor-derived TCR clones expanded in the blood.

The assay was immunoSEQ multiplex PCR, and TCRdb's table has in-frame clones only and misses some. The table has more than 80,000 clones, under 90% seen once. Regarding this clone: Its specificity is not known.

The CDR3 spans 22 residues. Per the germline V gene, CDR1 is ENHRY and CDR2 is SYGVKD. V dropped 6 bases and J dropped 2 bases, with 36 bases sitting between them. Treatment of patients with chemo-refractory metastatic non-small-cell lung cancer consisted of focal radiation plus CTLA-4 blockade with ipilimumab. This receptor was taken from a human donor with non-small cell lung cancer that progressed on radiotherapy plus ipilimumab. Some clones in this sample may be carry-over from other donors' samples. The specimen comprised peripheral blood, sampled from a patient treated with radiotherapy plus ipilimumab. The chain recombines TRBV10-3 with TRBJ2-3, with D tentatively TRBD1 (7 bases). CDR3 region: CAISLKKGGANRGPEVTDTQYF. The CDR3, as DNA: TGTGCCATCAGCCTAAAGAAGGGGGGTGCCAACAGGGGACCCGAAGTCACAGATACGCAGTATTTT.